This entry describes one T cell receptor (beta chain). This sample was included in a study of OX40 agonist ivuxolimab in advanced cancers. Per germline, CDR1 LGHNA and CDR2 YSLEER. The germline V and J ends were trimmed by 0 bases and 5 bases, with 14 bases remaining between them. The CDR3 contains 16 residues. Using immunoSEQ multiplex PCR, the repertoire was profiled, and TCRdb retains in-frame clones only, with some absent. Seen here are tens of thousands of clones, over 75% observed once, and the top ten hold roughly 3.4%. This sequence originates from an adult with an advanced solid tumor such as melanoma, head and neck, liver or kidney cancer. Specimen: CD4+ or CD8+ T cells sorted from blood, collected in a trial of the OX40 agonist ivuxolimab. The V call is TRBV4-3, the J call TRBJ1-3; TRBD1 might be the D (6 bases). The CDR3 protein is CASSQEGVGARNTIYF. CDR3 nucleotide sequence: TGCGCCAGCAGCCAAGAAGGTGTGGGGGCGAGAAACACCATATATTTT.